This paragraph covers one T cell receptor beta chain sequence. Its antigen is currently unknown. Read data end 3 residues before the CDR3 end; the end is taken from the germline J gene. Some clones are missing from TCRdb's copy, which holds only in-frame ones; the method was immunoSEQ multiplex PCR. The sample table includes about 48,000 clones. The sample originates from a study of T cells in women clearing cervical HPV infection. Study at large: Controls were women whose single incident HPV16 infection cleared within 12 months without precancer or cancer. With HLA typing for only a few women, HLA confounding remains possible. Study conclusions and caveats: Richness differences could reflect unmeasured T-cell content per sample.

Germline lookup yields CDR1 MDHEN and CDR2 SYDVKM. This CDR3 contains 14 residues. V lost 2 bases, J lost 3 bases, and 9 bases lay in between. This rearrangement joins TRBV28 to TRBJ2-3, with D possibly called TRBD1 or TRBD2 (5 bases each). The receptor was isolated from a woman aged 18-70 years with a cervical HPV16 infection that either progressed to CIN3+ or cleared (not recorded which). The sequencing sample was made of blood buffy coat. The CDR3 DNA, read in part, is TGTGCCAGCAGTTTAAGAGGGGAAACAGATACG. This sequence encodes CASSLRGETDT. The entire CDR3 protein reads CASSLRGETDTQYF.